A single T cell receptor beta chain is shown here with its context. V shed 4 bases and J 8 bases; nucleotides not matched to a gene: 9. The CDR3 runs 16 residues. Germline values: CDR1 SGHRS, CDR2 YFSETQ. This specimen comes from a study of blood T cell repertoires in COVID-19. On the study more broadly: Italy, Spain and the United States were the sources of the convalescent and acute COVID-19 samples. T cells, B-cell-depleted T cells, or PBMCs supplied cDNA or gDNA.

Per the study methods: From reference gene primer amplification, estimates of nucleated cell counts were derived. Sequenced by immunoSEQ multiplex PCR; TCRdb stores in-frame clones only, minus some. The D gene and trimming were derived from the DNA, and the V and J assignments and clone size from that table. In the table there are around 170,000 clones, about 91% of which are singletons. This TCR was recovered from a woman aged 25 to 45 with acute or convalescent COVID-19. Source material: peripheral blood. The V gene is TRBV5-1, the J gene TRBJ1-6, with TRBD1 matching over 10 bases. As DNA, the CDR3 is TGCGCCAGCAGCGTACCGACAGGGGGCGAGGATTCACCCCTCCACTTT. Translated: CASSVPTGGEDSPLHF.